One TCR beta chain is described in this entry. This sample is drawn from a study of T-cell reconstitution after alpha-beta-depleted transplantation in children. Preparation of the TCRbeta library was carried out with unique molecular identifiers. MiXCR, applied by TCRdb to the PCR reads, yields one record per CDR3 protein. The sample yields 500,000 or so distinct CDR3 sequences, 30% to 35% seen once. V gave up 6 bases and J gave up 6 bases, with 21 bases separating them. This CDR3 is built from 16 residues. Per germline, CDR1 DFQATT and CDR2 SNEGSKA (reference sequence). The source was PBMCs from the stem cell graft donor, collected from the stem cell graft. The V gene is TRBV20-1, the J gene TRBJ1-6; the D gene is possibly TRBD1 (6 bases). This TCR derives from a human donor who donated a stem cell graft to a child with aplastic anemia. The CDR3 region is CSARRGDGTFNSPLHF. In nucleotides, the CDR3 is TGCAGTGCCAGGAGGGGGGACGGTACTTTTAATTCACCCCTCCACTTT.